Each of the 3 T cell receptor beta chains below was sequenced from the same sample in a study of cytomegalovirus exposure and HLA in healthy donors. Primers: 60 Vbeta forward and 13 Jbeta reverse. Clones were sequenced by immunoSEQ multiplex PCR, and TCRdb holds only the in-frame ones, with some missing. In the table there are some 180,000 clones, roughly 13% of which are singletons. Sequenced material: PBMCs. These receptors were taken from a man over 45 in good health and CMV-seropositive.

The chain has TRBV9 and TRBJ1-2; 9 nucleotides agree with TRBD1. The CDR3 loop spans 16 amino acids. Unmatched junction bases numbered 5, after V lost 0 bases and J lost 2 bases. The germline V gene encodes CDR1 SGDLS and CDR2 YYNGEE. The CDR3 DNA reads as TGTGCCAGCAGCGTAGGGACAGGGGCCGGCAACTATGGCTACACCTTC. Encoded protein: CASSVGTGAGNYGYTF.

The rearrangement joins TRBV5-1 to TRBJ2-3, with 7 bases lining up with TRBD1. Looked up from germline, CDR1 is SGHRS and CDR2 is YFSETQ. Trimming removed 2 bases from V and 2 bases from J; junction bases left unmatched: 5. This CDR3 comprises 15 residues. Here the CDR3 DNA reads TGCGCCAGCAGCTTTGGACAGGAACCCACAGATACGCAGTATTTT. As protein: CASSFGQEPTDTQYF.

In its sample, this clone was seen a few times. The rearrangement joins TRBV13 to TRBJ1-5; 9 nucleotides line up with TRBD1. The germline V gene encodes CDR1 PRHDT and CDR2 FYEKMQ (reference sequence). Unmatched junction bases numbered 1, after V lost 3 bases and J lost 4 bases. CDR3 length equals 14 residues. CDR3 nucleotide sequence: TGTGCCAGCAGCTTCGGACAGGGGAATCAGCCCCAGCATTTT. Amino acid sequence: CASSFGQGNQPQHF. Full variable domain (rest looked up from reference TRBV13 and TRBJ1-5): AAGVIQSPRHLIKEKRETATLKCYPIPRHDTVYWYQQGPGQDPQFLISFYEKMQSDKGSIPDRFSAQQFSDYHSELNMSSLELGDSALYFCASSFGQGNQPQHFGDGTRLSIL.